The source of this T cell receptor (beta chain) is a study of OX40 agonist ivuxolimab in advanced cancers. Study as a whole: Each patient was given ivuxolimab into a vein every 2 weeks, at 0.01 to 10 mg/kg. Study-wide results and limits: No antigen was identified for the clonally expanded peripheral T cells. It was also the case that some nonresponders had low normalized T-cell clonal expansion. More expanded clones were found, on average, in CD8+ than in CD4+ T cells.

On this clone itself: Its cognate antigen is unknown.

Sequencing used immunoSEQ multiplex PCR; TCRdb keeps in-frame clones, though not all of them. The data show about 21,000 clones, with approximately 83% seen just once and 20% to 25% held by the top ten. Trimming at V came to 1 base and at J to 3 bases, leaving 6 bases not matched to a gene. This CDR3 has 15 amino acids. Germline loops: CDR1 SEHNR, CDR2 FQNEAQ (reference sequence). Source: CD4+ or CD8+ T cells sorted from blood, taken in a trial of the OX40 agonist ivuxolimab. The clonotype originates from an adult with an advanced solid tumor such as melanoma, head and neck, liver or kidney cancer. J is TRBJ2-7 and V is TRBV7-9; 7 bases match TRBD2. The CDR3, as DNA: TGTGCCAGCAGCTTAGAGGCTAGCGGATTCTACGAGCAGTACTTC. Translation: CASSLEASGFYEQYF.